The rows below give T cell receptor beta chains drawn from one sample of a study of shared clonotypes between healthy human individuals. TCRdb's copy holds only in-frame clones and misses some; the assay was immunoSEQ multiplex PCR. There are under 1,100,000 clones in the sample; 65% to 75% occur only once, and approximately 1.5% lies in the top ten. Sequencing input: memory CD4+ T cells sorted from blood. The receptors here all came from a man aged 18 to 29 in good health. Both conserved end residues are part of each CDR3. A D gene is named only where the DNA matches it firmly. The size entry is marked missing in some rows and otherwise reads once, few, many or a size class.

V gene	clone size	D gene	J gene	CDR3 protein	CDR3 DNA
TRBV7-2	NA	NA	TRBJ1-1	CASSSSGVTEAFF	TGTGCCAGCAGCTCTTCAGGGGTGACTGAAGCTTTCTTT
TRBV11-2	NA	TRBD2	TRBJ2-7	CASSSSGLAGTYEQYF	TGTGCCAGCAGCTCTTCCGGACTAGCGGGGACCTACGAGCAGTACTTC
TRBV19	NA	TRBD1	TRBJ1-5	CASSMGQGTQPQHF	TGTGCCAGTAGTATGGGACAGGGGACTCAGCCCCAGCATTTT
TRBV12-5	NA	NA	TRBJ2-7	CASGLRRGRFYEQYF	TGTGCTAGTGGTTTAAGGAGGGGGCGCTTCTACGAGCAGTACTTC
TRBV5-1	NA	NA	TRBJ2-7	CASSFLGLTYEQYF	TGCGCCAGCAGCTTTTTAGGATTAACCTACGAGCAGTACTTC
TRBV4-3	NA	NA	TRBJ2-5	CASSQAERRETQYF	TGCGCCAGCAGCCAAGCCGAGAGGAGGGAGACCCAGTACTTC
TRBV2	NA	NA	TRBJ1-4	CASREDGEKLFF	TGTGCCAGCAGGGAGGATGGTGAAAAACTGTTTTTT
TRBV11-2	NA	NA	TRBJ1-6	CASSLVYDRAYSPLHF	TGTGCCAGCAGCTTAGTTTACGATAGGGCCTATTCACCCCTCCACTTT
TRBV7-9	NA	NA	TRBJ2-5	CASSPGAGTPQETQYF	TGTGCCAGCAGCCCTGGGGCGGGTACCCCCCAAGAGACCCAGTACTTC
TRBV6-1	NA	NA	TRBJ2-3	CASSGGGGYTDTQYF	TGTGCCAGCAGTGGGGGCGGAGGATACACAGATACGCAGTATTTT
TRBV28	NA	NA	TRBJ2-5	CASSLRRETQYF	TGTGCCAGCAGTTTACGTAGAGAGACCCAGTACTTC
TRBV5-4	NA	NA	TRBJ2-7	CASSLGGLGTYEQYF	TGTGCCAGCAGCTTAGGAGGGCTCGGAACCTACGAGCAGTACTTC
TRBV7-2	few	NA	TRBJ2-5	CASSLDGFRGETQYF	TGTGCCAGCAGCTTAGACGGGTTTCGTGGGGAGACCCAGTACTTC
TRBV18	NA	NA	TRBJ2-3	CASQGAALGTQYF	TGTGCCAGCCAAGGAGCGGCGCTGGGGACGCAGTATTTT
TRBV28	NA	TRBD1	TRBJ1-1	CALRGRLNTEAFF	TGTGCCCTCAGGGGGCGCCTGAACACTGAAGCTTTCTTT
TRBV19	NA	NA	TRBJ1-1	CASSIAPNTEAFF	TGTGCCAGTAGTATAGCTCCGAACACTGAAGCTTTCTTT
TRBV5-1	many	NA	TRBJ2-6	CASSLVATSGANVLTF	TGCGCCAGCAGCTTGGTTGCCACCTCTGGGGCCAACGTCCTGACTTTC
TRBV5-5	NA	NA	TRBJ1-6	CASSLEIGYNSPLHF	TGTGCCAGCAGCTTGGAGATAGGGTATAATTCACCCCTCCACTTT
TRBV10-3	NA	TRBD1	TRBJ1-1	CAISVDRGSNTEAFF	TGTGCCATCAGTGTGGACAGGGGCTCGAACACTGAAGCTTTCTTT
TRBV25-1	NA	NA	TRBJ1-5	CASSDTRAGADQPQHF	TGTGCCAGCAGTGACACCCGGGCAGGTGCGGATCAGCCCCAGCATTTT
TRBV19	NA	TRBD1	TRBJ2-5	CASSEHRGSDQYF	TGTGCCAGTAGTGAACACAGGGGTTCTGACCAGTACTTC
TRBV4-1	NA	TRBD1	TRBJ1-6	CASSQEPPGQGGSPLHF	TGCGCCAGCAGCCAAGAACCTCCGGGACAGGGTGGTTCACCCCTCCACTTT
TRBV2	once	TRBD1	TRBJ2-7	CASSRDSVGAYEQYF	TGTGCCAGCAGCCGGGACAGCGTTGGAGCCTACGAGCAGTACTTC
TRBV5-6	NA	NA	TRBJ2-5	CASSLYAAETQYF	TGTGCCAGCAGCTTGTACGCCGCAGAGACCCAGTACTTC
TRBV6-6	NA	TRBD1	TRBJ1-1	CASSPADRGSLAAFF	TGTGCCAGCAGCCCCGCCGACAGGGGGAGCTTGGCAGCTTTCTTT
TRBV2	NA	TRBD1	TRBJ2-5	CASSAQGAYETQYF	TGTGCCAGCAGTGCGCAGGGGGCATATGAGACCCAGTACTTC
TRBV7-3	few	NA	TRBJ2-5	CASSQMGGSGAQETQYF	TGTGCCAGCAGCCAGATGGGGGGCAGCGGGGCTCAAGAGACCCAGTACTTC
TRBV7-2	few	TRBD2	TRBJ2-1	CASSLASGSLNEQFF	TGTGCCAGCAGCTTAGCTAGCGGGAGTTTGAATGAGCAGTTCTTC
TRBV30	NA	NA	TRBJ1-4	CAWNRPDGTEKLFF	TGTGCCTGGAACCGACCCGACGGGACCGAAAAACTGTTTTTT
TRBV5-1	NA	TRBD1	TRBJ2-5	CASSPQTGEETQYF	TGCGCCAGCAGCCCACAGACAGGGGAAGAGACCCAGTACTTC
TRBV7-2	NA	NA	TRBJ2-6	CASSLAWGSGANVLTF	TGTGCCAGCAGCTTAGCGTGGGGGTCTGGGGCCAACGTCCTGACTTTC
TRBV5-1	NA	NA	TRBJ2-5	CASSLDRFMADVRVETQYF	TGCGCCAGCAGCTTGGACAGGTTTATGGCCGACGTTAGGGTGGAGACCCAGTACTTC
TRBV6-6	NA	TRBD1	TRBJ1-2	CASSYQQGAYGYTF	TGTGCCAGCAGTTACCAACAGGGGGCCTATGGCTACACCTTC
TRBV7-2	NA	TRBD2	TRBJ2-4	CASSLFGGSKNIQYF	TGTGCCAGCAGCTTATTCGGGGGGTCCAAAAACATTCAGTACTTC
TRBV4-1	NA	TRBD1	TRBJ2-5	CASSPRGQGTQGTQYF	TGCGCCAGCAGCCCGCGGGGACAGGGAACTCAGGGGACCCAGTACTTC
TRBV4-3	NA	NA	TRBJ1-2	CASSQDFGVANYGYTF	TGCGCCAGCAGCCAAGATTTCGGGGTAGCTAACTATGGCTACACCTTC
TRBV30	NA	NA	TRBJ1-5	CAWSRWGLDNQPQHF	TGTGCCTGGTCAAGGTGGGGGCTAGACAATCAGCCCCAGCATTTT
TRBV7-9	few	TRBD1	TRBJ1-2	CASSSRTGGSGYTF	TGTGCCAGCAGCTCCCGGACAGGGGGCTCTGGCTACACCTTC
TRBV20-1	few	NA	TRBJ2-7	CSAATPEQYF	TGCAGTGCCGCGACACCCGAGCAGTACTTC
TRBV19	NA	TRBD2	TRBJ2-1	CASSRGLADLYNEQFF	TGTGCCAGTAGTAGAGGACTAGCGGACCTATACAATGAGCAGTTCTTC
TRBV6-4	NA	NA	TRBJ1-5	CASSDSLVLCNQPQHF	TGTGCCAGCAGTGACAGCCTGGTTCTATGCAATCAGCCCCAGCATTTT
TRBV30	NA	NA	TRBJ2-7	CAWSEYSYEQYF	TGTGCCTGGAGTGAGTACTCCTACGAGCAGTACTTC
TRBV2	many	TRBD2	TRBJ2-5	CARTSGQGVETQYF	TGTGCCAGGACTAGCGGGCAAGGGGTAGAGACCCAGTACTTC
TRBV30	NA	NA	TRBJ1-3	CAWSVSGRPGNTIYF	TGTGCCTGGAGTGTATCCGGCCGCCCTGGAAACACCATATATTTT
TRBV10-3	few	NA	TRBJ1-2	CAISVQGSGYTF	TGTGCCATCAGTGTACAGGGTTCTGGCTACACCTTC
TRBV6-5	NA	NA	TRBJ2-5	CASSHTGRQETQYF	TGTGCCAGCAGTCATACAGGGCGCCAAGAGACCCAGTACTTC
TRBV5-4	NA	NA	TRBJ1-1	CASSLASGLTEAFF	TGTGCCAGCAGCTTGGCCTCAGGGTTAACTGAAGCTTTCTTT
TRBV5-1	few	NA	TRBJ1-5	CASSLDTNQPQHF	TGCGCCAGCAGCTTAGACACAAATCAGCCCCAGCATTTT
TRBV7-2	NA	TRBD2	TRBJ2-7	CASSQTGISGRVGEQYF	TGTGCCAGCAGCCAAACCGGAATTAGCGGGAGGGTTGGCGAGCAGTACTTC
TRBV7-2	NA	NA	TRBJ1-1	CASTSNYKAFF	TGTGCCAGCACTTCAAATTATAAAGCTTTCTTT
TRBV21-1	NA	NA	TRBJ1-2	CAGAGSLSYGYTF	TGTGCCGGGGCGGGGTCTTTGTCCTATGGCTACACCTTC
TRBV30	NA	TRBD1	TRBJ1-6	CAWSGQGAFNSPLHF	TGTGCCTGGAGTGGACAGGGGGCTTTTAATTCACCCCTCCACTTT